Shown below are 20 T cell receptor beta chains from a single sample sequenced in a study of blood T cells in healthy people across ages. A second PCR, run for about 7 to 11 cycles, used a sample-barcoded 5' primer plus a J-beta primer mix. TCRdb re-called the 5' RACE reads through MiXCR, storing one row per CDR3 protein. The sample has some 1.5 million distinct CDR3 sequences, 40% to 45% seen once. Sequencing was performed on blood. These receptors all stem from a young woman in good health.

J is TRBJ2-7 and V is TRBV12-3 or TRBV12-4; 13 bases line up with TRBD2. The length of the CDR3 is 15 residues. V trimming: 6 bases; J trimming: 7 bases; junction bases outside the gene matches: 9. CDR3 coding DNA: TGTGCCAGCAGCCCCGGACTAGCGGGGGCAGGGGAGCAGTACTTC. It encodes CASSPGLAGAGEQYF.

The chain links TRBV20-1 to TRBJ1-1; D unclear. Trimming left V 6 bases short and J 0 bases short, with 11 bases between. The CDR3 consists of 13 residues. Per the germline V gene, CDR1 is DFQATT and CDR2 is SNEGSKA (reference sequence). Written as DNA, the CDR3 is TGCAGTGCCGCCGACGGGGTGAACACTGAAGCTTTCTTT. It is translated as CSAADGVNTEAFF.

The rearrangement links TRBV9 to TRBJ1-1, with a weak D call TRBD1 (5 bases). The V gene's germline CDR1 is SGDLS and CDR2 YYNGEE. Trimming stripped 0 bases from V and 0 bases from J, with 9 bases between. The CDR3 spans 15 residues. CDR3 in amino acids: CASSVAGTMNTEAFF. The CDR3 DNA sequence: TGTGCCAGCAGCGTAGCGGGGACGATGAACACTGAAGCTTTCTTT.

The rearrangement uses TRBV7-2 and TRBJ1-2, with D hard to call. CDR1 and CDR2 (germline): SGHTA, FQGNSA. V lost 2 bases and J 5 bases, leaving 9 bases between the germline ends. This CDR3 is built from 13 residues. CDR3 sequence reads: CASSLSVKYGYTF. The CDR3 nucleotides read TGTGCCAGCAGCTTATCCGTGAAATATGGCTACACCTTC.

Points on this clonotype: A single base separates this from a much larger clone, so it may be a read error. J is TRBJ1-1 and V is TRBV12-3 or TRBV12-4; maybe TRBD1 (5 bases). Between the trimmed V and J ends, which lost 3 bases and 12 bases, there was a span of 11 bases. This CDR3 has 11 residues. CDR3: CASSFGGETFF. DNA of the CDR3: TGTGCCAGCAGTTTTGGGGGAGAAACTTTCTTT.

This clonotype was seen only a few times. This sequence joins TRBV20-1 and TRBJ2-7; D is uncertain. Per germline, CDR1 DFQATT and CDR2 SNEGSKA (reference sequence). The CDR3 runs 15 residues. Deletions cut 6 bases from V and 2 bases from J, with 20 bases between. CDR3 sequence: CSASSPVDTTYEQYF. CDR3 DNA sequence: TGCAGTGCAAGCTCCCCGGTCGACACTACCTACGAGCAGTACTTC.

The chain employs TRBV27 and TRBJ2-4; D not resolved. The germline CDR1 and CDR2 sequences are MNHEY and SMNVEV (reference sequence). The V and J ends lost 3 bases and 13 bases respectively, with 22 bases between them. The CDR3 contains 15 residues. CDR3 residues: CASSLTSVSYEEQYF. The CDR3 DNA follows: TGTGCCAGCAGTTTGACTTCTGTCTCCTACGAGGAGCAGTACTTC.

The chain has TRBV7-2 and TRBJ1-5; D gene ambiguous. Germline-derived CDR1 and CDR2 are SGHTA and FQGNSA. This CDR3 has 13 residues. V dropped 5 bases and J dropped 4 bases, with 9 bases sitting between them. The CDR3 bases are TGTGCCAGCAGCAACAGAGTGAATCAGCCCCAGCATTTT. It encodes CASSNRVNQPQHF.

The chain has TRBV7-9 and TRBJ1-1; D is ambiguous. Trimming pared 3 bases from V and 3 bases from J, leaving 11 bases between. The CDR3 has 14 residues. In germline, CDR1 is SEHNR, CDR2 FQNEAQ (reference sequence). CDR3 DNA: TGTGCCAGCAGCTTTACTCCGAGGGACACTGAAGCTTTCTTT. It is translated as CASSFTPRDTEAFF.

CDR3 DNA sequence: TGTGCCACCAGTGATCAAACTCTGGGGCAGCCCCAGCATTTT. Protein: CATSDQTLGQPQHF. The J gene is TRBJ1-5, the V gene TRBV24-1; D is unclear. There are 14 residues in the CDR3. Between the trimmed V and J ends, which lost 3 bases and 7 bases, there was a span of 12 bases. Germline CDR1 reads KGHDR; CDR2 reads SFDVKD.

The chain uses TRBV2 and TRBJ2-3; D unclear. The length of the CDR3 is 14 residues. Trimming shortened V by 10 bases and J by 0 bases, and 14 bases separated the two germline ends. Germline V gene data show CDR1 as SNHLY and CDR2 as FYNNEI. CDR3 in amino acids: CAIRTPYSTDTQYF. CDR3 sequence (DNA): TGTGCCATCCGTACCCCGTATAGCACAGATACGCAGTATTTT.

This clonotype was seen more than once but under ten times. The chain recombines TRBV29-1 with TRBJ2-1; TRBD1 matches 7 bases. V shed 6 bases, J shed 7 bases, and the junction held 9 bases outside the gene matches. The CDR3 sequence is 13 residues long. The germline V gene has CDR1 SQVTM and CDR2 ANQGSEA. This CDR3 is CSVDRALSNEQFF. DNA of the CDR3: TGCAGCGTCGACAGGGCGTTGAGTAATGAGCAGTTCTTC.

This clonotype was seen ten or more times. This sequence joins TRBV28 and TRBJ2-1, with D tentatively TRBD2 (5 bases). This CDR3 has 16 residues. Germline V gene sequence: CDR1 MDHEN, CDR2 SYDVKM. Trimming left V 4 bases short and J 0 bases short, with 13 bases between. DNA of the CDR3: TGTGCCAGCAGTTCCTTGGAGGCTAACTCCTACAATGAGCAGTTCTTC. Its translation is CASSSLEANSYNEQFF.

This clonotype was found a few times. This chain links TRBV7-2 with TRBJ1-2; TRBD1 is a possible D gene (6 bases). This CDR3 has 16 residues. Per the germline V gene, CDR1 is SGHTA and CDR2 is FQGNSA. V lost 2 bases, J lost 3 bases, and 16 bases lay in between. CDR3 region: CASSLSGGAQYYGYTF. The CDR3 DNA reads as TGTGCCAGCAGCTTATCGGGGGGGGCCCAATACTATGGCTACACCTTC. Based on the CDR3 plus reference TRBV7-2 and TRBJ1-2, the full variable domain is GAGVSQSPSNKVTEKGKDVELRCDPISGHTALYWYRQSLGQGLEFLIYFQGNSAPDKSGLPSDRFSAERTGGSVSTLTIQRTQQEDSAVYLCASSLSGGAQYYGYTFGSGTRLTVV.

This clonotype occurred many times. The rearrangement uses TRBV28 and TRBJ1-6, with a possible D match to TRBD1 (6 bases). Trimming took off 5 bases at V and 8 bases at J, with 19 bases between the two ends. This CDR3 contains 16 residues. Germline CDR1 and CDR2: MDHEN and SYDVKM. Here the CDR3 DNA reads TGTGCCAGCAGTCTCTCGGGTGGACAGCTGTATTCACCCCTCCACTTT. The encoded protein is CASSLSGGQLYSPLHF.

This clonotype was picked up one time. V and J are TRBV20-1 and TRBJ2-1; tentatively, D is TRBD2 (5 bases). V gave up 3 bases and J gave up 8 bases, with 14 bases separating them. Germline assignment: CDR1 DFQATT and CDR2 SNEGSKA (reference sequence). The CDR3 has 13 residues. The CDR3 spells CSASGLAWDEQFF. The CDR3 DNA sequence: TGCAGTGCTAGCGGGCTAGCTTGGGATGAGCAGTTCTTC.

This clonotype has only a few counts. The chain recombines TRBV12-3 or TRBV12-4 with TRBJ1-5; a possible D gene is TRBD1 (5 bases). CDR3 length: 14 amino acids. Deletions cut 7 bases from V and 4 bases from J, with 14 bases between. The CDR3, as DNA: TGTGCCAGCAACGCGGGACGGGGGAATCAGCCCCAGCATTTT. Amino acids: CASNAGRGNQPQHF.

In its sample, this clonotype was seen many times. This chain links TRBV6-4 with TRBJ2-2; a possible D gene is TRBD1 (6 bases). V was pared by 6 bases and J by 3 bases, with 8 bases between. This CDR3 is 13 amino acids long. The germline CDR1 and CDR2 sequences are MRHNA and SNTAGT. This CDR3 is CASSPGDTGELFF. The CDR3 coding sequence is TGTGCCAGCAGCCCAGGGGACACCGGGGAGCTGTTTTTT.

This clonotype was picked up a small number of times. The rearrangement links TRBV11-2 to TRBJ1-2, with D perhaps TRBD1 (6 bases). CDR3 size: 17 residues. The V gene's germline CDR1 is SGHAT and CDR2 FQNNGV. The ends were cut back, 2 bases at V and 2 bases at J, with 18 bases in the middle. The CDR3 coding sequence is TGTGCCAGCAGCTTATTGGGGACTGCCGACAGGAACTATGGCTACACCTTC. It specifies CASSLLGTADRNYGYTF. The variable domain in full, completed from reference TRBV11-2 and TRBJ1-2, reads EAGVAQSPRYKIIEKRQSVAFWCNPISGHATLYWYQQILGQGPKLLIQFQNNGVVDDSQLPKDRFSAERLKGVDSTLKIQPAKLEDSAVYLCASSLLGTADRNYGYTFGSGTRLTVV.

The chain has TRBV6-1 and TRBJ1-1, with 8 nucleotides matching TRBD1. The CDR3 is made up of 14 amino acids. With 7 bases clipped from V and 5 bases from J, the junction kept 9 bases outside the gene matches. Per the germline V gene, CDR1 is MNHNS and CDR2 is SASEGT. CDR3 nucleotide sequence: TGTGCCAGCACCCCGGACAGGGTTTCGACTGAAGCTTTCTTT. It encodes CASTPDRVSTEAFF.